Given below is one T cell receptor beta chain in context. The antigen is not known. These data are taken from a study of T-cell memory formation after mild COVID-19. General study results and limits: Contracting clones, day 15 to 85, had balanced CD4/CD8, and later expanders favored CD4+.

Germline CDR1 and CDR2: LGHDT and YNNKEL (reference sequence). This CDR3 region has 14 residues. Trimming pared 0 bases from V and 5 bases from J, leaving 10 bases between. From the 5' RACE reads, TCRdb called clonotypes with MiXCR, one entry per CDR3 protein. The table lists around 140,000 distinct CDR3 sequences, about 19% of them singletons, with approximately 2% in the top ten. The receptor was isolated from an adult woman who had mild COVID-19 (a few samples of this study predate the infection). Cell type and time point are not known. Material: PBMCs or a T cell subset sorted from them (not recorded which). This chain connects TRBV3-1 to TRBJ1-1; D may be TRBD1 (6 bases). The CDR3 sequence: CASSQDTGRTEAFF. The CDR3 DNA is TGTGCCAGCAGCCAAGATACAGGGAGAACTGAAGCTTTCTTT.